This T cell receptor beta chain is drawn from a study of blood T cell repertoires in COVID-19 (TCRdb year 2020). Concerning the study at large: Samples covering the acute and convalescent phases of COVID-19 were provided by collaborators in the United States, Italy and Spain. The prospective study material was composed of cDNA or gDNA derived from T cells, B-cell-depleted T cells, or PBMCs. Deeply sampled blood TCRbeta repertoires from subjects exposed to, actively infected with, or recovered from COVID-19 were included in the dataset. A freely available public database, intended as a resource for researchers studying the immune response to SARS-CoV-2, is where the repertoires were released. The samples were drawn from two sources: the first 160 participants of the ongoing ImmuneRACE study, and 1,254 subjects contributed by 6 global collaborators. Nearly every sample came with metadata listing a de-identified subject ID, COVID-19 status, age in years and sex. Where available, HLA class I and class II types were taken from metadata supplied by the sample provider and were not determined by assay-based typing. General conclusions and limits of the study: The quantity of clinical and demographic metadata differed by source and by participant and was supplied without curation.

As concerns this clone: Its binding antigen is unknown. Base qualities are not recorded, but no much larger clone differs from it by a single base.

Collaborating institutions collected whole blood in K2EDTA tubes following their own protocols. For TCRbeta analysis, collaborator samples were shipped as frozen whole blood, as isolated PBMCs, or as DNA extracted from either sample type. TCRbeta CDR3 regions were amplified from genomic DNA by means of the immunoSEQ Assay, a bias-controlled multiplex PCR. As for the original processing: The number of nucleated cells in each sample was estimated from the amplification of reference gene primers within the assay. Sequence reads were collapsed and filtered to measure the absolute abundance of every unique TCRbeta CDR3 rearrangement. For each sample, productive Simpson clonality was calculated by taking the square root of Simpson's diversity index across productive rearrangements. TCRdb mirrors the immuneACCESS table, restricted to in-frame sequences. Some clones are absent from its copies; in checked studies, under half trace to an unresolved V gene, and the reason for the others is unknown. V, J and clone size derive from that table, while D and trimming were established from the DNA sequence. Recorded for this sample are some 670,000 clones; 80% to 90% of them occurred a single time. The ten largest clones represent approximately 0.25% of the sample.

Sequencing was done on a sample of peripheral blood. The receptor was isolated from a woman under 30 with acute or convalescent COVID-19.

The DNA reads as follows: TGTGCCAGCAGTTACTCGGGGACAGGGTTCGAGCAGTACTTC. This encodes CASSYSGTGFEQYF. The sequence is built from TRBV6-2 or TRBV6-3 and TRBJ2-7, and TRBD1 aligns with 9 junction nucleotides. The junction shows trimming of 0 bases on V and 6 bases on J, and the gene matches do not reach 3 bases of it. For CDR1 and CDR2, the germline V gene lists MNHEY and SVGEGT. The cysteine opens and the phenylalanine closes a CDR3 of 14 amino acids. Solely the CDR3 DNA is kept, with 42 bases framed from the first base.